This is a list of T cell receptor beta chains from one sample in a study of beta chain features in type 1 diabetes. Clones were read by immunoSEQ multiplex PCR, and TCRdb kept only the in-frame ones, dropping some. The sample includes hundreds of thousands of clones, about 29% seen only once; the top ten take around 0.065%. Sequences were obtained from naive CD4+ T cells from blood. These receptors came from a man younger than 35 in good health. Each CDR3 is given with its conserved first and last residue. The D gene is left open where the match is weak. The listing skips clone size in some rows; elsewhere it reads once, few, many or a size class.

v_call	cdr3_length	j_call	clone_size	d_call	cdr3_aa	cdr3_nt
TRBV2	15	TRBJ2-1	NA	NA	CASSERWGALGEQFF	TGTGCCAGCAGTGAACGATGGGGGGCCTTAGGGGAGCAGTTCTTC
TRBV9	14	TRBJ1-4	NA	NA	CASSRGGVGEKLFF	TGTGCCAGCAGCCGGGGGGGCGTAGGTGAAAAACTGTTTTTT
TRBV9	15	TRBJ1-5	few	NA	CASSVAGYSNQPQHF	TGTGCCAGCAGCGTAGCTGGCTATAGCAATCAGCCCCAGCATTTT
TRBV5-1	17	TRBJ2-1	few	NA	CASSLDPETRPYNEQFF	TGCGCCAGCAGCTTGGACCCGGAGACCCGGCCCTACAATGAGCAGTTCTTC
TRBV5-5	12	TRBJ2-4	NA	NA	CASSLKGNIQYF	TGTGCCAGCAGCTTGAAGGGGAACATTCAGTACTTC
TRBV29-1	12	TRBJ1-1	few	TRBD1	CSVALGTGKAFF	TGCAGCGTTGCGCTGGGGACAGGGAAAGCTTTCTTT
TRBV5-1	14	TRBJ2-7	once	TRBD1	CASSHGQGYYEQYF	TGCGCCAGCAGCCACGGACAGGGTTACTACGAGCAGTACTTC
TRBV11-1	17	TRBJ2-5	NA	NA	CASIKRETGTLQETQYF	TGTGCCAGCATAAAACGAGAAACCGGGACACTCCAAGAGACCCAGTACTTC
TRBV10-3	12	TRBJ1-3	NA	NA	CAISGLGNTIYF	TGTGCCATCAGTGGGCTGGGAAACACCATATATTTT
TRBV30	13	TRBJ1-2	few	NA	CAWSQQDIYGYTF	TGTGCCTGGAGTCAACAGGACATCTATGGCTACACCTTC
TRBV10-3	13	TRBJ2-2	NA	NA	CATYREPPGELFF	TGTGCCACTTACCGGGAACCCCCGGGGGAGCTGTTTTTT
TRBV4-3	16	TRBJ1-2	few	NA	CASSQGGYQRNYGYTF	TGCGCCAGCAGCCAGGGCGGTTATCAGAGGAACTATGGCTACACCTTC
TRBV7-9	15	TRBJ2-4	few	NA	CASSSQGGFKNIQYF	TGTGCCAGCAGCTCTCAGGGGGGATTCAAAAACATTCAGTACTTC
TRBV7-9	16	TRBJ2-7	NA	NA	CASSLGPISGIYEQYF	TGTGCCAGCAGCTTAGGTCCTATCAGTGGGATCTACGAGCAGTACTTC
TRBV7-8	16	TRBJ2-1	NA	TRBD2	CASSPLRLAGKGEQFF	TGTGCCAGCAGCCCACTCCGGCTAGCGGGAAAGGGTGAGCAGTTCTTC
TRBV29-1	12	TRBJ1-4	NA	NA	CSVLWANEKLFF	TGCAGCGTTCTATGGGCGAATGAAAAACTGTTTTTT
TRBV30	14	TRBJ2-7	NA	NA	CAWSLRLSGYEQYF	TGTGCCTGGAGCCTCCGCCTCAGCGGATACGAGCAGTACTTC
TRBV7-2	17	TRBJ2-3	few	TRBD2	CASSLGPSGSGTDTQYF	TGTGCCAGCAGCTTGGGCCCTAGCGGGAGTGGCACAGATACGCAGTATTTT
TRBV5-1	15	TRBJ1-1	NA	NA	CASSQFYGSGTEAFF	TGCGCCAGCAGCCAATTTTATGGGTCGGGGACTGAAGCTTTCTTT
TRBV5-1	13	TRBJ2-7	NA	NA	CASSPGEIYEQYF	TGCGCCAGCAGCCCGGGAGAGATTTACGAGCAGTACTTC
TRBV30	14	TRBJ2-3	few	TRBD2	CAWSVTSGTDTQYF	TGTGCCTGGAGTGTGACTAGCGGGACAGATACGCAGTATTTT
TRBV30	12	TRBJ2-5	few	NA	CAWRISEETQYF	TGTGCCTGGAGGATAAGCGAAGAGACCCAGTACTTC
TRBV7-7	14	TRBJ2-5	NA	TRBD1	CASSTTGGQETQYF	TGTGCTAGCAGCACTACAGGGGGCCAAGAGACCCAGTACTTC
TRBV27	12	TRBJ1-2	few	NA	CARPRVDYGYTF	TGTGCCAGACCCAGGGTGGACTATGGCTACACCTTC
TRBV29-1	12	TRBJ2-2	NA	NA	CSGGGYTGELFF	TGCAGCGGTGGGGGGTACACCGGGGAGCTGTTTTTT
TRBV18	15	TRBJ2-3	NA	NA	CASSPPGRGTDTQYF	TGTGCCAGCTCACCACCAGGCAGGGGAACAGATACGCAGTATTTT
TRBV30	15	TRBJ1-1	few	NA	CAWTHRTVMNTEAFF	TGTGCCTGGACCCACAGGACAGTAATGAACACTGAAGCTTTCTTT